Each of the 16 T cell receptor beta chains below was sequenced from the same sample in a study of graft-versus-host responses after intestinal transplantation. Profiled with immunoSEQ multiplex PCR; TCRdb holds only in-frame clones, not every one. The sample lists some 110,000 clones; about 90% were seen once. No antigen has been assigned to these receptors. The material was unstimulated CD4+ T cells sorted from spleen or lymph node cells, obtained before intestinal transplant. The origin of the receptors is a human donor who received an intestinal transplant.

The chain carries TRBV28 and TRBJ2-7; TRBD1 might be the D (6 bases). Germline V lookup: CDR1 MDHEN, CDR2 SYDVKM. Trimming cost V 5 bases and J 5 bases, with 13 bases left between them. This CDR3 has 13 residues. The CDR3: CASSTSQGNEQYF. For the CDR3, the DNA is TGTGCCAGCAGTACTTCACAGGGAAACGAGCAGTACTTC.

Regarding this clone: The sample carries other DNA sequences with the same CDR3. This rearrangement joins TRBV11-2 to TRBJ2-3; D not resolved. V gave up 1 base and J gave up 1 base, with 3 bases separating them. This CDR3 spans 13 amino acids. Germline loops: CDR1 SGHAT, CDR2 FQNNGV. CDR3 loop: CASSLGGTDTQYF. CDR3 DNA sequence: TGTGCCAGCAGCTTAGGGGGCACAGATACGCAGTATTTT.

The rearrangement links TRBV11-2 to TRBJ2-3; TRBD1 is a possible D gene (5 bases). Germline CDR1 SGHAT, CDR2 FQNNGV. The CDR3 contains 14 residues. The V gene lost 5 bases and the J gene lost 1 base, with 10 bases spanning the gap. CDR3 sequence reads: CASSPRQRTDTQYF. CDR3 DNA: TGTGCCAGCAGCCCCCGACAGCGCACAGATACGCAGTATTTT.

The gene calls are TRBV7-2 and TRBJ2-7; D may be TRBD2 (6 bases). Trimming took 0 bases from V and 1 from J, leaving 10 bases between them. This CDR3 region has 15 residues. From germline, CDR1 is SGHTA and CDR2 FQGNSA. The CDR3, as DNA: TGTGCCAGCAGCTTAGCTCGGGGGAGTTCCTACGAGCAGTACTTC. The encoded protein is CASSLARGSSYEQYF.

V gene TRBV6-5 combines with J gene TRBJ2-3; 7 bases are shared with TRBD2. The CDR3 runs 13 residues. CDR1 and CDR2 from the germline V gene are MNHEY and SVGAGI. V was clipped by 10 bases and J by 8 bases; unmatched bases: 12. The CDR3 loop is CATMGGDPGTQYF. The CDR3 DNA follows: TGTGCCACCATGGGGGGGGATCCAGGTACGCAGTATTTT.

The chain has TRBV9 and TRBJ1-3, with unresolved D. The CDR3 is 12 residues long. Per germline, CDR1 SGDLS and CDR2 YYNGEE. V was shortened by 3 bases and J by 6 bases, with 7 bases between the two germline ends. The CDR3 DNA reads TGTGCCAGCAGCGCTGACCTAAACACCATATATTTT. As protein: CASSADLNTIYF.

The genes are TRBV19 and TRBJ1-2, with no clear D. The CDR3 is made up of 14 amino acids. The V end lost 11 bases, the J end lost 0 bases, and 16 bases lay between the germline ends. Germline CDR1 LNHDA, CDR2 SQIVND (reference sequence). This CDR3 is CASTEALANYGYTF. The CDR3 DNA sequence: TGTGCCTCAACAGAGGCACTAGCTAACTATGGCTACACCTTC.

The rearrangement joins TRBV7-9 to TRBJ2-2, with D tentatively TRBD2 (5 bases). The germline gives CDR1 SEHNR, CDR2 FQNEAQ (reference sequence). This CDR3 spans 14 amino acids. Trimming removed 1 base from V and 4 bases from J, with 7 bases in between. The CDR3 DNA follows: TGTGCCAGCAGCTTAGGGGCGGGCACCGGGGAGCTGTTTTTT. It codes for CASSLGAGTGELFF.

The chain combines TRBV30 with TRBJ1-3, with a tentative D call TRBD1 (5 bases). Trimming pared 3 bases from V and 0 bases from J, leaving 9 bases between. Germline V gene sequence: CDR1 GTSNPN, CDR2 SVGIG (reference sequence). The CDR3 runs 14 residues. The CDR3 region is CAWRLRGSGNTIYF. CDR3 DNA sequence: TGTGCCTGGAGGTTAAGGGGCTCTGGAAACACCATATATTTT.

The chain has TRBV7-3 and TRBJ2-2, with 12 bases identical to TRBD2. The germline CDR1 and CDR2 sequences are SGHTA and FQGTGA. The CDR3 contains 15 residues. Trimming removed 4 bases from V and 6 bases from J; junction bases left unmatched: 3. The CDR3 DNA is TGTGCCAGCAGCTCCCTAGCGGGGGGGCCCGGGGAGCTGTTTTTT. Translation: CASSSLAGGPGELFF.

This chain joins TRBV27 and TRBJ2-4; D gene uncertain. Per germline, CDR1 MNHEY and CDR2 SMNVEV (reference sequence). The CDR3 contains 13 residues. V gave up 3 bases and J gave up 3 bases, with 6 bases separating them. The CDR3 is CASSFGSKNIQYF. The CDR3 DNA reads TGTGCCAGCAGTTTTGGCAGCAAAAACATTCAGTACTTC.

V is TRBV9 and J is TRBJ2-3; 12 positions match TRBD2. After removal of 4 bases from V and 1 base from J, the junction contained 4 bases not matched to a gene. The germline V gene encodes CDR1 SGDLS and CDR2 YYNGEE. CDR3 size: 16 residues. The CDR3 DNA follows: TGTGCCAGCAGCCCCCGACTAGCGGGGGGCACAGATACGCAGTATTTT. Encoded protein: CASSPRLAGGTDTQYF.

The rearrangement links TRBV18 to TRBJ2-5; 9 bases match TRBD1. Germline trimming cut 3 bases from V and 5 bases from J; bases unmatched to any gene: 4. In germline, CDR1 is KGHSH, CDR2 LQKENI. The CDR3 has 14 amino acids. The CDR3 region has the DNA TGTGCCAGCTCACCCCCCGGGACAGGGGAGACCCAGTACTTC. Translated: CASSPPGTGETQYF. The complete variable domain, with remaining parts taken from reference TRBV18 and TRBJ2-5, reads NAGVMQNPRHLVRRRGQEARLRCSPMKGHSHVYWYRQLPEEGLKFMVYLQKENIIDESGMPKERFSAEFPKEGPSILRIQQVVRGDSAAYFCASSPPGTGETQYFGPGTRLLVL.

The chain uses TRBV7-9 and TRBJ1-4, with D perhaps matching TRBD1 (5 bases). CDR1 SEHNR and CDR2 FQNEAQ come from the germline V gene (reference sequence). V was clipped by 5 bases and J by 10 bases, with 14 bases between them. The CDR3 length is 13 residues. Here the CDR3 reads CASSPGTVGKLFF. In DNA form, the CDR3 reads TGTGCCAGCAGCCCCGGGACGGTGGGAAAACTGTTTTTT.

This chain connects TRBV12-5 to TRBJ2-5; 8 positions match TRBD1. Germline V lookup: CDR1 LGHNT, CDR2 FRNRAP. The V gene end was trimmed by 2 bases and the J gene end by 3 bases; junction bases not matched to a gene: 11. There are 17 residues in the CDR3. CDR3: CASGLNRGAHAEETQYF. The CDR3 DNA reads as TGTGCTAGTGGTTTGAACAGGGGGGCACATGCCGAAGAGACCCAGTACTTC.

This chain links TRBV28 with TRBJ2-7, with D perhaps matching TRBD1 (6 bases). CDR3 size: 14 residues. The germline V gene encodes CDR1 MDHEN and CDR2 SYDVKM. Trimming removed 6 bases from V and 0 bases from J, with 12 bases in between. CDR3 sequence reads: CASSVGDTSYEQYF. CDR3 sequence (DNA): TGTGCCAGCAGCGTCGGGGACACCTCCTACGAGCAGTACTTC.